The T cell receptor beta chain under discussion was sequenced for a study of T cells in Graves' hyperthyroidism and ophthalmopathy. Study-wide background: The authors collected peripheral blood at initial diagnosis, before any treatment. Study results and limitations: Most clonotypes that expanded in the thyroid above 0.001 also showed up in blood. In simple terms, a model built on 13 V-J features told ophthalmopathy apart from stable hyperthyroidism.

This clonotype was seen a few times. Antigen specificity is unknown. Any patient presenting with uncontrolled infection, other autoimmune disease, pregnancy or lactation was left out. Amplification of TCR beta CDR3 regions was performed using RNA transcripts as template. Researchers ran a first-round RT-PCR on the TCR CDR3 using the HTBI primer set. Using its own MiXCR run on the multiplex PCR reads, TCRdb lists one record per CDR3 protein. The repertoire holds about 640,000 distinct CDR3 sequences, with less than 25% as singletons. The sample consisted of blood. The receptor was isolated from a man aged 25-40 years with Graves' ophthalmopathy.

The CDR3 spells CSASGAGENIQYF. The CDR3 coding sequence is TGCAGTGCTAGTGGGGCAGGGGAAAACATTCAGTACTTC. This chain uses TRBV20-1 with TRBJ2-4; TRBD1 is a possible D gene (6 bases). The CDR3 consists of 13 residues. The V gene's germline CDR1 is DFQATT and CDR2 SNEGSKA (reference sequence). Trimming stripped 3 bases from V and 5 bases from J, with 11 bases between.